These T cell receptor beta chains were read from a single sample in a study of blood T cell repertoires in COVID-19. Only in-frame clones appear in the TCRdb table, and some are missing; sequencing was by immunoSEQ multiplex PCR. The data contain just under 90,000 clones, approximately 91% of them seen just once; the ten biggest clones take up around 3%. Sequenced: peripheral blood. Receptors were obtained from a woman older than 75 with acute or convalescent COVID-19. CDR3s include the opening cysteine and the closing phenylalanine or tryptophan. D genes are given only for firm matches. Size is stated for part of the rows, as once, few or many counts, or as a class when the clone is expanded.

TRBV5-1	-	TRBJ2-7	-	CASSSRTDGSEQYF	TGCGCCAGCAGCTCGAGGACTGATGGAAGCGAGCAGTACTTC
TRBV30	-	TRBJ1-2	-	CAWSTTRDPVPRRGYTF	TGTGCCTGGAGTACGACGCGAGATCCGGTGCCCAGGCGTGGCTACACCTTC
TRBV28	TRBD2	TRBJ2-2	-	CASSTSSGRATGELFF	TGTGCCAGCAGTACCAGCTCCGGGAGGGCCACCGGGGAGCTGTTTTTT
TRBV5-1	TRBD1	TRBJ2-7	-	CASSSSGTGSYEQYF	TGCGCCAGCAGCTCCTCCGGGACAGGGAGCTACGAGCAGTACTTC
TRBV18	-	TRBJ2-5	-	CASSFRETQYF	TGTGCCAGCTCGTTCAGGGAGACCCAGTACTTC
TRBV19	-	TRBJ2-7	-	CASSVRSSSYEQYF	TGTGCCAGTAGTGTACGGTCGAGCTCCTACGAGCAGTACTTC
TRBV5-1	-	TRBJ1-2	-	CASSLLGGSGYGYTF	TGCGCCAGCAGCTTGTTGGGGGGATCAGGCTATGGCTACACCTTC
TRBV3-1/TRBV3-2	TRBD2	TRBJ2-1	-	CASSQGGLAANEQFF	TGTGCCAGCAGCCAAGGGGGACTAGCAGCCAATGAGCAGTTCTTC
TRBV7-9	TRBD2	TRBJ2-1	-	CASSSSAGGIYNEQFF	TGTGCCAGCAGCTCCTCAGCGGGAGGTATATACAATGAGCAGTTCTTC
TRBV6-5	-	TRBJ1-1	-	CASSYFGGVNTEAFF	TGTGCCAGCAGTTACTTTGGAGGGGTGAACACTGAAGCTTTCTTT
TRBV27	-	TRBJ1-1	-	CASTTLRGLMNTEAFF	TGTGCCAGCACCACACTCAGGGGTCTCATGAACACTGAAGCTTTCTTT
TRBV6-1	-	TRBJ1-6	-	CASSDTSYNSPLHF	TGTGCCAGCAGTGACACTTCCTATAATTCACCCCTCCACTTT
TRBV6-5	TRBD2	TRBJ2-2	-	CASRGLASNTGELFF	TGTGCCAGCAGGGGACTAGCGTCAAACACCGGGGAGCTGTTTTTT
TRBV27	TRBD2	TRBJ2-7	once	CASSMLGGSKTYEQYF	TGTGCCAGCAGTATGCTTGGCGGGAGCAAAACCTACGAGCAGTACTTC
TRBV28	TRBD1	TRBJ2-7	-	CASRSAGTEDYEQYF	TGTGCCAGCAGGTCGGCCGGGACAGAGGACTACGAGCAGTACTTC
TRBV7-2	-	TRBJ1-5	-	CASSTSPGPNQPQHF	TGTGCCAGCAGCACCTCGCCAGGGCCAAATCAGCCCCAGCATTTT
TRBV19	-	TRBJ2-3	-	CASSPLGGDDTQYF	TGTGCCAGTAGTCCCCTCGGCGGGGATGATACGCAGTATTTT
TRBV27	-	TRBJ1-5	-	CASSLTWRRDSNQPQHF	TGTGCCAGCAGTCTAACGTGGAGGAGAGATAGCAATCAGCCCCAGCATTTT
TRBV2	TRBD2	TRBJ2-3	-	CASSERAGGSSTDTQYF	TGTGCCAGCAGTGAACGAGCGGGGGGTTCTAGCACAGATACGCAGTATTTT
TRBV7-9	TRBD1	TRBJ2-5	-	CASSLSTGRETQYF	TGTGCCAGCAGCTTATCGACAGGGCGGGAGACCCAGTACTTC
TRBV6-6	-	TRBJ1-5	-	CASSYTRGDNQPQHF	TGTGCCAGCAGTTACACTCGGGGAGACAATCAGCCCCAGCATTTT
TRBV6-5	TRBD1	TRBJ2-7	-	CASSSPVTGIPYEQYF	TGTGCCAGCAGTTCCCCCGTGACAGGGATTCCCTACGAGCAGTACTTC
TRBV6-1	-	TRBJ2-1	-	CASSEFSNSYNEQFF	TGTGCCAGCAGTGAATTCTCTAACTCCTACAATGAGCAGTTCTTC
TRBV20-1	TRBD2	TRBJ2-7	few	CSASHPTSREQYF	TGCAGTGCTAGTCACCCGACTAGCCGCGAGCAGTACTTC
TRBV5-1	-	TRBJ1-1	-	CASSDTGFFNTEAFF	TGCGCCAGCAGCGATACAGGGTTCTTCAACACTGAAGCTTTCTTT
TRBV5-1	TRBD2	TRBJ2-3	-	CASSPSTSGSTDTQYF	TGCGCCAGCAGCCCCTCGACTAGCGGGAGCACAGATACGCAGTATTTT
TRBV7-6	TRBD1	TRBJ1-4	-	CASSLSGTGVTNEKLFF	TGTGCCAGCAGCTTATCGGGGACAGGGGTTACTAATGAAAAACTGTTTTTT
TRBV7-7	TRBD1	TRBJ2-2	-	CASSSGTVGTGELFF	TGTGCTAGCAGCTCCGGGACAGTTGGCACCGGGGAGCTGTTTTTT
TRBV28	-	TRBJ1-3	-	CASSLSGPSGNTIYF	TGTGCCAGCAGTTTAAGTGGCCCCTCTGGAAACACCATATATTTT
TRBV10-2	TRBD2	TRBJ2-7	few	CASSGLAGYEQYF	TGCGCCAGCAGTGGACTAGCGGGATACGAGCAGTACTTC
TRBV7-9	TRBD1	TRBJ1-2	many	CASSFGTGGNGYTF	TGTGCCAGCAGCTTTGGGACAGGGGGTAATGGCTACACCTTC
TRBV29-1	-	TRBJ2-7	-	CSAGTPGLEQYF	TGCAGCGCTGGGACACCGGGGCTCGAGCAGTACTTC
TRBV29-1	TRBD2	TRBJ2-1	-	CSVEEWTSGIGEQFF	TGCAGCGTTGAGGAATGGACTAGCGGGATCGGTGAGCAGTTCTTC
TRBV10-2	-	TRBJ1-1	-	CASSDPQNGAFF	TGCGCCAGCAGTGATCCCCAGAATGGAGCTTTCTTT
TRBV28	-	TRBJ1-5	-	CASSYPDSHQPQHF	TGTGCCAGCAGTTATCCGGACAGTCATCAGCCCCAGCATTTT
TRBV28	TRBD2	TRBJ2-5	-	CASSTRTSGRLGETQYF	TGTGCCAGCAGCACTAGGACTAGCGGGAGGCTCGGAGAGACCCAGTACTTC
TRBV5-4	-	TRBJ1-1	-	CASSPPQKSGTEAFF	TGTGCCAGCAGCCCCCCCCAAAAGTCGGGGACTGAAGCTTTCTTT
TRBV19	-	TRBJ2-7	-	CASSSHYEQYF	TGTGCCAGTAGTTCCCACTACGAGCAGTACTTC
TRBV6-6	-	TRBJ1-6	-	CASSFGNSPLHF	TGTGCCAGCAGTTTCGGGAATTCACCCCTCCACTTT
TRBV5-1	TRBD2	TRBJ2-7	-	CASSEGLAGPGVLYEQYF	TGCGCCAGCAGCGAGGGACTAGCGGGGCCAGGTGTTCTCTACGAGCAGTACTTC
TRBV27	TRBD1	TRBJ1-6	-	CASSSDRGSYSPLHF	TGTGCCAGCAGTTCTGACAGGGGGTCTTATTCACCCCTCCACTTT
TRBV19	TRBD2	TRBJ2-1	-	CASSIGAGGPVEQFF	TGTGCCAGTAGTATAGGAGCGGGAGGGCCGGTCGAGCAGTTCTTC
TRBV7-8	TRBD2	TRBJ2-3	-	CASSLTSGTDTQYF	TGTGCCAGCAGCTTGACTAGCGGAACAGATACGCAGTATTTT
TRBV27	-	TRBJ2-4	-	CASSFAGTKNIQYF	TGTGCCAGCAGTTTTGCAGGGACCAAAAACATTCAGTACTTC
TRBV3-1/TRBV3-2	TRBD1	TRBJ1-2	-	CASSPLDRDHTF	TGTGCCAGCAGCCCGCTGGACAGGGACCACACCTTC
TRBV19	-	TRBJ2-5	-	CASSIISGGRETQYF	TGTGCCAGTAGTATTATCTCCGGGGGGCGGGAGACCCAGTACTTC
TRBV30	-	TRBJ1-5	-	CAWRGGSNQPQHF	TGTGCCTGGAGGGGGGGTAGCAATCAGCCCCAGCATTTT
TRBV10-3	TRBD2	TRBJ2-7	-	CATGLGTYEQYF	TGTGCCACCGGACTAGGAACCTACGAGCAGTACTTC
TRBV4-3	-	TRBJ1-6	-	CASSQDHWANNSPLHF	TGCGCCAGCAGCCAAGATCACTGGGCCAATAATTCACCCCTCCACTTT
TRBV19	-	TRBJ2-1	-	CASSLIRGGEQFF	TGTGCCAGTAGTCTCATCAGGGGCGGGGAGCAGTTCTTC
TRBV4-3	-	TRBJ1-2	-	CASSQDRGSHPYGYTF	TGCGCCAGCAGCCAAGATAGGGGCAGCCACCCTTATGGCTACACCTTC